This passage covers 30 T cell receptor beta chains from one sample sequenced in a study of control samples from healthy donors and cancer patients. The table came from immunoSEQ multiplex PCR; TCRdb's copy has only in-frame clones and leaves some out. Of about 140,000 clones listed, around nine tenths are singletons. Sequenced: blood. These TCRs come from a young man in good health.

V and J are TRBV7-9 and TRBJ2-7; possible D gene TRBD1, 6 bases. CDR3 length: 16 amino acids. Looked up from germline, CDR1 is SEHNR and CDR2 is FQNEAQ (reference sequence). V lost 5 bases and J lost 7, with 24 bases in between. The CDR3 here is CASSSEVGAPTREQYF. CDR3 in DNA: TGTGCCAGCAGCAGCGAGGTGGGGGCCCCTACGAGGGAGCAGTACTTC.

The CDR3 DNA reads as TGTGCCAGCAGCGTTGCCAGGGGGCAATCTGGAAACACCATATATTTT. Its protein product is CASSVARGQSGNTIYF. The chain joins TRBV7-2 to TRBJ1-3; 8 nucleotides align to TRBD1. The germline V gene has CDR1 SGHTA and CDR2 FQGNSA. Trimming removed 5 bases from V and 1 base from J; junction bases left unmatched: 7. The CDR3 contains 16 residues.

The chain combines TRBV13 with TRBJ1-1; D is unresolved. This CDR3 has 12 amino acids. V was cut by 1 base and J by 4 bases, with 4 bases left in between. The V gene's germline CDR1 is PRHDT and CDR2 FYEKMQ (reference sequence). This CDR3 reads CASSLESTEAFF. The CDR3 bases are TGTGCCAGCAGCTTAGAGAGCACTGAAGCTTTCTTT.

The count of this clone is one. The chain combines TRBV9 with TRBJ2-2; no reliable D call. The V gene lost 4 bases and the J gene lost 1 base, with 11 bases spanning the gap. This CDR3 is built from 15 residues. From germline, CDR1 is SGDLS and CDR2 YYNGEE. CDR3 coding DNA: TGTGCCAGCAGCCCCGCCGCCCTGAACACCGGGGAGCTGTTTTTT. Its translation: CASSPAALNTGELFF.

This chain links TRBV19 with TRBJ2-7; TRBD1 aligns across 8 bases. The J segment lost 4 bases and the V segment lost 5 bases, leaving 7 bases of the junction unmatched. The CDR3 loop spans 14 amino acids. The germline V gene has CDR1 LNHDA and CDR2 SQIVND (reference sequence). CDR3 in amino acids: CASSLTGGNYEQYF. For the CDR3, the DNA is TGTGCCAGTAGTCTAACAGGGGGGAATTACGAGCAGTACTTC.

This clone was seen a few times. The CDR3 region has the DNA TGCACCAGCAGCCAAGAGATCGGGATACAGAACAGGGGACACGCTTTCTTT. It specifies CTSSQEIGIQNRGHAFF. The chain joins TRBV1 to TRBJ1-1; TRBD1 is the table's D call, not checked against the DNA. TRBV1 is assigned pseudogene status. This CDR3 comprises 17 residues.

The chain has TRBV4-2 and TRBJ1-1; D is possibly TRBD1 (5 bases). The CDR3 loop spans 14 amino acids. The germline gives CDR1 LGHNA, CDR2 YNFKEQ. Trimming left V 5 bases short and J 1 base short, with 11 bases between. CDR3 coding DNA: TGTGCCAGCAGCTCAGCCGGGACGAACACTGAAGCTTTCTTT. Its protein product is CASSSAGTNTEAFF.

This chain uses TRBV3-1 (or the pseudogene TRBV3-2) with TRBJ2-3, with D perhaps matching TRBD1 (6 bases). The germline V gene encodes CDR1 LGHDT and CDR2 YNNKEL (reference sequence). This CDR3 has 15 amino acids. V was shortened by 4 bases and J by 3 bases, with 14 bases between the two germline ends. As DNA, the CDR3 is TGTGCCAGCAGCCCTAGGGGGTGGGTGACAGATACGCAGTATTTT. Protein product: CASSPRGWVTDTQYF.

This clone was recorded a few times. V usage is TRBV4-2 and J usage is TRBJ2-1, with 11 nucleotides matching TRBD2. J gave up 3 bases and V 1 base, and 2 bases lay outside the gene matches. This CDR3 is built from 16 residues. Germline assignment: CDR1 LGHNA and CDR2 YNFKEQ. The CDR3 reads CASSQVGTSGYNEQFF. In nucleotides, the CDR3 is TGTGCCAGCAGCCAAGTTGGGACTAGCGGCTACAATGAGCAGTTCTTC.

The chain employs TRBV28 and TRBJ2-1; 7 nucleotides match TRBD2. This CDR3 is 14 amino acids long. Germline CDR1 MDHEN, CDR2 SYDVKM. Trimming cost V 5 bases and J 8 bases; bases outside gene matches: 9. The CDR3 region has the DNA TGTGCCAGCAGTCCTCGACTAGCTGGACATGAGCAGTTCTTC. Its protein is CASSPRLAGHEQFF.

The rearrangement uses TRBV30 and TRBJ1-3, with D perhaps TRBD1 (5 bases). The V and J ends lost 1 base and 3 bases respectively, with 13 bases between them. This CDR3 has 15 amino acids. Germline CDR1 reads GTSNPN; CDR2 reads SVGIG (reference sequence). The CDR3 nucleotides are TGTGCCTGGAGTGGCCCGGGGGGAGTTGGAAACACCATATATTTT. Protein sequence: CAWSGPGGVGNTIYF.

This clone showed up just a few times. The J gene is TRBJ1-6, the V gene TRBV4-1, with 8 nucleotides matching TRBD1. Trimming at V came to 5 bases and at J to 3 bases, leaving 6 bases not matched to a gene. Germline CDR1 and CDR2: MGHRA and YSYEKL. The CDR3 has 16 residues. CDR3 region: CASSSSGGHYNSPLHF. The CDR3 DNA sequence: TGCGCCAGCAGCTCATCAGGGGGCCACTATAATTCACCCCTCCACTTT.

The rearrangement links TRBV9 to TRBJ2-7, with TRBD1 identical over 10 bases. Germline assignment: CDR1 SGDLS and CDR2 YYNGEE. V lost 0 bases and J lost 0; bases outside the gene matches: 3. There are 16 residues in the CDR3. The CDR3 DNA reads as TGTGCCAGCAGCGTAGGGACAGGGGGTTTCTCCTACGAGCAGTACTTC. As protein: CASSVGTGGFSYEQYF.

This clone was detected a few times. This sequence joins TRBV30 and TRBJ1-1, with a weak D call TRBD1 (5 bases). Germline values: CDR1 GTSNPN, CDR2 SVGIG (reference sequence). The CDR3 is 13 residues long. Between the trimmed V and J ends, which lost 4 bases and 5 bases, there was a span of 14 bases. The CDR3 bases are TGTGCCTGGACTGCCGACAGTGGAACTGAAGCTTTCTTT. This gives the protein CAWTADSGTEAFF.

J is TRBJ2-7 and V is TRBV4-3; D is uncertain. Germline V gene lookup returns CDR1 LGHNA and CDR2 YSLEER. V was trimmed by 0 bases and J by 3 bases, leaving 12 bases between them. The CDR3 has 15 amino acids. The CDR3: CASSQESFRHYEQYF. The CDR3, as DNA: TGCGCCAGCAGCCAAGAATCGTTCAGACACTACGAGCAGTACTTC.

V is TRBV30 and J is TRBJ2-1; maybe TRBD2 (7 bases). Trimming removed 3 bases at V and 0 bases at J, with 12 bases between. Germline CDR1 reads GTSNPN; CDR2 reads SVGIG (reference sequence). The CDR3 totals 15 residues. The CDR3 nucleotides are TGTGCCTGGAGCTCGCGGGGGCTCTCCTACAATGAGCAGTTCTTC. Amino acids: CAWSSRGLSYNEQFF.

The rearrangement joins TRBV18 to TRBJ1-1, with a tentative D call TRBD1 (6 bases). The CDR3 is 17 residues long. The V gene's germline CDR1 is KGHSH and CDR2 LQKENI. The V and J ends lost 2 bases and 0 bases respectively, with 16 bases between them. In nucleotides, the CDR3 is TGTGCCAGCTCACCAAAGGGGGGTTCGGGGTTGAACACTGAAGCTTTCTTT. Protein product: CASSPKGGSGLNTEAFF.

The rearrangement uses TRBV19 and TRBJ2-2; D is ambiguous. The germline V gene has CDR1 LNHDA and CDR2 SQIVND (reference sequence). The V gene lost 3 bases and the J gene lost 3 bases, with 14 bases spanning the gap. The CDR3 length is 16 residues. The CDR3 region is CASSIRMGWDTGELFF. The DNA for the CDR3 is TGTGCCAGTAGTATCAGGATGGGGTGGGACACCGGGGAGCTGTTTTTT. Full variable domain (rest looked up from reference TRBV19 and TRBJ2-2): DGGITQSPKYLFRKEGQNVTLSCEQNLNHDAMYWYRQDPGQGLRLIYYSQIVNDFQKGDIAEGYSVSREKKESFPLTVTSAQKNPTAFYLCASSIRMGWDTGELFFGEGSRLTVL.

The chain carries TRBV6-5 and TRBJ1-3; D is unclear. V lost 2 bases, J lost 0 bases, and 8 bases lay in between. Germline V gene data show CDR1 as MNHEY and CDR2 as SVGAGI. The CDR3 sequence is 15 residues long. CDR3 in DNA: TGTGCCAGCAGTTACAATAGTAACTCTGGAAACACCATATATTTT. It translates to CASSYNSNSGNTIYF.

This chain uses TRBV24-1 with TRBJ1-3; D gene ambiguous. The CDR3 loop spans 15 amino acids. V dropped 4 bases and J dropped 7 bases, with 16 bases sitting between them. CDR1 and CDR2 from the germline V gene are KGHDR and SFDVKD. The DNA of the CDR3 is TGTGCCACCAGTGACCCCAGGACGGGCTCGAACACCATATATTTT. This translates into CATSDPRTGSNTIYF.

This rearrangement joins TRBV18 to TRBJ1-1, with 7 bases matching TRBD1. This CDR3 region has 14 residues. The germline CDR1 and CDR2 sequences are KGHSH and LQKENI. The trim removed 3 bases at V and 1 base at J, leaving 2 bases unmatched. CDR3 sequence reads: CASSPGQPNTEAFF. For the CDR3, the DNA is TGTGCCAGCTCACCGGGACAGCCGAACACTGAAGCTTTCTTT.

The V gene is TRBV6-5, the J gene TRBJ1-2; D ambiguous. Germline loops: CDR1 MNHEY, CDR2 SVGAGI. Trimming pared 4 bases from V and 3 bases from J, leaving 12 bases between. The CDR3 contains 14 residues. CDR3 DNA sequence: TGTGCCAGCAGTTCGCCTACCCGGCACTATGGCTACACCTTC. The encoded protein is CASSSPTRHYGYTF.

V gene TRBV10-1 combines with J gene TRBJ1-4; D is ambiguous. The germline gives CDR1 WNHNN, CDR2 SYGVQD (reference sequence). V lost 5 bases and J lost 2, with 6 bases in between. This CDR3 spans 13 amino acids. This chain's CDR3 is CASSSRTNEKLFF. CDR3 in DNA: TGCGCCAGCAGTTCGAGGACTAATGAAAAACTGTTTTTT.

The chain links TRBV2 to TRBJ1-4; perhaps TRBD1 as D (6 bases). CDR1 and CDR2 (germline): SNHLY, FYNNEI. This CDR3 has 14 residues. With 5 bases removed from V and 8 bases from J, the gap between germline ends came to 15 bases. CDR3 nucleotide sequence: TGTGCCAGCAGTCCGGTGGGGGCCGGAGAAAAACTGTTTTTT. Protein sequence: CASSPVGAGEKLFF.

V usage is TRBV28 and J usage is TRBJ1-2; D gene uncertain. V lost 8 bases and J lost 8, with 15 bases in between. Looked up from germline, CDR1 is MDHEN and CDR2 is SYDVKM. The CDR3 loop spans 12 amino acids. The CDR3 reads CASFGQSLGYTF. The CDR3 nucleotides read TGTGCCAGCTTCGGGCAGAGCCTCGGCTACACCTTC.

This clone was observed a single time. The rearrangement uses TRBV19 and TRBJ1-2, with 8 bases aligning to TRBD1. The germline V gene has CDR1 LNHDA and CDR2 SQIVND (reference sequence). This CDR3 has 17 amino acids. The ends lost 3 bases at V and 1 base at J; junction bases unmatched: 10. In DNA form, the CDR3 reads TGTGCCAGTAGTATGGTACAGGGGGTTTTTAATAACTATGGCTACACCTTC. Translation gives CASSMVQGVFNNYGYTF.

The chain is built from TRBV7-7 and TRBJ2-2, with 8 bases that match TRBD2. Germline CDR1 SSHAT, CDR2 FNYEAQ (reference sequence). This CDR3 has 16 residues. V lost 6 bases to trimming and J lost 5 bases; unmatched junction nucleotides: 11. The CDR3 spells CASRHTAGGRTGELFF. The CDR3 DNA reads as TGTGCCAGCAGACACACGGCGGGGGGCAGAACCGGGGAGCTGTTTTTT.

The CDR3 is CASSQDDPRNTEAFF. The CDR3 DNA reads as TGTGCCAGCAGCCAAGACGATCCAAGGAACACTGAAGCTTTCTTT. The chain is built from TRBV3-1 (or the pseudogene TRBV3-2) and TRBJ1-1, with D hard to call. V was trimmed by 0 bases and J by 1 base, leaving 9 bases between them. CDR3 length: 15 residues. CDR1 and CDR2 (germline): LGHDT, YNNKEL (reference sequence).

The chain carries TRBV28 and TRBJ2-7; D is perhaps TRBD2 (5 bases). V lost 5 bases and J 7 bases, leaving 21 bases between the germline ends. In germline, CDR1 is MDHEN, CDR2 SYDVKM. The CDR3 has 15 amino acids. The CDR3 reads CASSPGSEGYEEQYF. The CDR3 bases are TGTGCCAGCAGTCCCGGATCCGAGGGATATGAGGAGCAGTACTTC.

This chain's CDR3 is CASSLETLPGTDTQYF. CDR3 coding DNA: TGCGCCAGCAGCTTGGAGACCCTCCCGGGCACAGATACGCAGTATTTT. The J gene is TRBJ2-3, the V gene TRBV5-1; unclear D gene. This CDR3 region has 16 residues. The germline gives CDR1 SGHRS, CDR2 YFSETQ. The V end lost 0 bases, the J end lost 1 base, and 12 bases lay between the germline ends. The entire variable domain, with the rest obtained from reference TRBV5-1 and TRBJ2-3, is as follows: KAGVTQTPRYLIKTRGQQVTLSCSPISGHRSVSWYQQTPGQGLQFLFEYFSETQRNKGNFPGRFSGRQFSNSRSEMNVSTLELGDSALYLCASSLETLPGTDTQYFGPGTRLTVL.